One and the same sample provided the 23 T cell receptor beta chains below, sequenced in a study of early T cells in non-severe SARS-CoV-2 infection. TCRdb redid the calling of the 5' RACE reads with MiXCR, one entry per CDR3 protein. The sample has fewer than 80,000 distinct CDR3 sequences, about 9% seen once. The source material was whole blood. These receptors originate from an adult who was a healthcare worker with PCR-confirmed SARS-CoV-2 infection or an uninfected control (not recorded which).

The chain is built from TRBV18 and TRBJ2-2, with a weak D call TRBD2 (6 bases). Trimming removed 4 bases from V and 6 bases from J, with 18 bases in between. Germline V lookup: CDR1 KGHSH, CDR2 LQKENI. The CDR3 length is 16 residues. The CDR3 protein is CASSLRTLTGAGELFF. DNA of the CDR3: TGTGCCAGCTCACTGAGGACGTTGACGGGGGCCGGGGAGCTGTTTTTT.

The chain recombines TRBV27 with TRBJ2-3, with D possibly being TRBD1 or TRBD2 (5 bases each). The CDR3 spans 16 residues. Per germline, CDR1 MNHEY and CDR2 SMNVEV (reference sequence). V was cut by 2 bases and J by 0 bases, with 12 bases left in between. The CDR3, as DNA: TGTGCCAGCAGTTTACGCAGGGAGACTAGCACAGATACGCAGTATTTT. Translating gives CASSLRRETSTDTQYF.

The J gene is TRBJ1-2, the V gene TRBV7-9; D unclear. Between the trimmed V and J ends, which lost 1 base and 2 bases, there was a span of 8 bases. The CDR3 is 14 residues long. CDR1 and CDR2 from the germline V gene are SEHNR and FQNEAQ (reference sequence). The CDR3 is CASSLVPENYGYTF. CDR3 DNA sequence: TGTGCCAGCAGCTTAGTTCCGGAAAACTATGGCTACACCTTC.

This clonotype appeared a few times. The rearrangement links TRBV5-1 to TRBJ1-1, with no clear D. Germline lookup yields CDR1 SGHRS and CDR2 YFSETQ. Trimming removed 7 bases from V and 1 base from J, with 11 bases in between. The CDR3 runs 13 residues. The CDR3 region has the DNA TGCGCCAGCGCCCATGGAGAGAACACTGAAGCTTTCTTT. Its protein is CASAHGENTEAFF.

This clonotype was seen many times. This rearrangement joins TRBV28 to TRBJ2-2; D is uncertain. Germline lookup yields CDR1 MDHEN and CDR2 SYDVKM. Trimming took off 1 base at V and 0 bases at J, with 15 bases between the two ends. This CDR3 is 18 amino acids long. The CDR3 reads CASSLSSLGSSNTGELFF. In nucleotides, the CDR3 is TGTGCCAGCAGTTTATCCTCTTTGGGTAGCTCGAACACCGGGGAGCTGTTTTTT.

This clonotype was seen a handful of times. The rearrangement uses TRBV3-1 and TRBJ1-5; tentatively, D is TRBD1 (6 bases). The CDR3 is made up of 14 amino acids. V was trimmed by 1 base and J by 5 bases, leaving 9 bases between them. The germline CDR1 and CDR2 sequences are LGHDT and YNNKEL (reference sequence). As DNA, the CDR3 is TGTGCCAGCAGCCAAGCAGGGGAGGATCAGCCCCAGCATTTT. It codes for CASSQAGEDQPQHF.

This clonotype was recorded many times. This chain connects TRBV7-9 to TRBJ2-2; D gene uncertain. V lost 11 bases and J 4 bases, leaving 11 bases between the germline ends. Germline CDR1 reads SEHNR; CDR2 reads FQNEAQ (reference sequence). The CDR3 is 12 amino acids. CDR3 amino acids: CAPVSSTGELFF. CDR3 nucleotides: TGTGCCCCCGTCAGCTCCACCGGGGAGCTGTTTTTT.

This sequence joins TRBV24-1 and TRBJ2-5; TRBD1 matches at 8 bases. This CDR3 has 13 amino acids. Looked up from germline, CDR1 is KGHDR and CDR2 is SFDVKD. With 9 bases clipped from V and 3 bases from J, the junction kept 5 bases outside the gene matches. CDR3 DNA sequence: TGTGCCACCTCTATGACAGGGGAAGAGACCCAGTACTTC. The encoded protein is CATSMTGEETQYF.

This clonotype has at least ten counts. The gene calls are TRBV20-1 and TRBJ2-1; 9 bases match TRBD2. This CDR3 is 14 amino acids long. The germline V gene encodes CDR1 DFQATT and CDR2 SNEGSKA (reference sequence). V dropped 2 bases and J dropped 6; count of bases not matched to a gene: 5. The CDR3 sequence is CSARPQLAGNEQFF. The CDR3 DNA reads as TGCAGTGCTAGACCCCAACTAGCGGGCAATGAGCAGTTCTTC.

At least ten counts were recorded for this clonotype. The chain joins TRBV5-4 to TRBJ1-4; D is perhaps TRBD1 (5 bases). CDR3 size: 15 residues. Trimming removed 0 bases at V and 7 bases at J, with 13 bases between. Germline CDR1 and CDR2: SGHNT and YYREEE (reference sequence). CDR3 nucleotide sequence: TGTGCCAGCAGCTTGGGTAGGGGAATGGGTGAAAAACTGTTTTTT. Translated, it gives CASSLGRGMGEKLFF.

The V and J genes are TRBV7-9 and TRBJ2-5, with D perhaps assigned TRBD1 or TRBD2 (5 bases each). CDR3 length equals 14 residues. Germline V gene lookup returns CDR1 SEHNR and CDR2 FQNEAQ (reference sequence). The CDR3: CAYSGTLAEETQYF. In DNA form, the CDR3 reads TGTGCTTACAGTGGGACGCTGGCGGAGGAGACCCAGTACTTC. Together with reference TRBV7-9 and TRBJ2-5, the CDR3 gives the full variable domain: DTGVSQNPRHKITKRGQNVTFRCDPISEHNRLYWYRQTLGQGPEFLTYFQNEAQLEKSRLLSDRFSAERPKGSFSTLEIQRTEQGDSAMYLCAYSGTLAEETQYFGPGTRLLVL.

This clonotype was detected a few times. The CDR3 region is CSAGNTGELFF. For the CDR3, the DNA is TGCAGCGCAGGGAACACCGGGGAGCTGTTTTTT. The chain has TRBV29-1 and TRBJ2-2; no clear D gene. The V end lost 7 bases, the J end lost 1 base, and 4 bases lay between the germline ends. This CDR3 is 11 amino acids long. Germline CDR1 reads SQVTM; CDR2 reads ANQGSEA.

This clonotype was counted many times. The chain couples TRBV7-9 to TRBJ2-2; D is uncertain. The CDR3 extends over 12 amino acids. Germline CDR1 SEHNR, CDR2 FQNEAQ (reference sequence). V was pared by 1 base and J by 4 bases, with 1 base between. The DNA for the CDR3 is TGTGCCAGCAGCTTAGTCACCGGGGAGCTGTTTTTT. Translated, it gives CASSLVTGELFF.

Many counts were recorded for this clonotype. Here the CDR3 reads CASSPTSGGYEQYF. In nucleotides, the CDR3 is TGTGCCAGCAGCCCTACTAGCGGGGGTTACGAGCAGTACTTC. The rearrangement uses TRBV7-2 and TRBJ2-7; 11 bases line up with TRBD2. V shed 5 bases, J shed 4 bases, and the junction held 4 bases outside the gene matches. The CDR3 runs 14 residues. The germline V gene encodes CDR1 SGHTA and CDR2 FQGNSA.

This clonotype has ten or more counts. The chain links TRBV18 to TRBJ1-5; TRBD1 matches at 8 bases. Per the germline V gene, CDR1 is KGHSH and CDR2 is LQKENI. V shed 3 bases and J 5 bases; nucleotides not matched to a gene: 3. This CDR3 comprises 14 residues. The CDR3 DNA follows: TGTGCCAGCTCACCGACAGGGGAGCATCAGCCCCAGCATTTT. It encodes CASSPTGEHQPQHF.

The genes are TRBV5-5 and TRBJ1-2, with D unclear. Germline V gene lookup returns CDR1 SGHKS and CDR2 YYEKEE (reference sequence). The V and J ends lost 0 bases and 4 bases respectively, with 13 bases between them. The CDR3 contains 15 residues. CDR3: CASSLGGSPSYGYTF. The CDR3, as DNA: TGTGCCAGCAGCTTGGGAGGGTCACCGAGCTATGGCTACACCTTC.

In its sample, this clonotype was seen a few times. The chain carries TRBV5-1 and TRBJ1-1; D might be TRBD1 (5 bases). This CDR3 spans 12 amino acids. Germline V gene data show CDR1 as SGHRS and CDR2 as YFSETQ. Trimming shortened V by 0 bases and J by 11 bases, and 11 bases separated the two germline ends. This CDR3 reads CASSLEGVRAFF. In DNA form, the CDR3 reads TGCGCCAGCAGCTTGGAAGGGGTCAGGGCTTTCTTT. Full variable domain (outside the CDR3, taken from reference TRBV5-1 and TRBJ1-1): KAGVTQTPRYLIKTRGQQVTLSCSPISGHRSVSWYQQTPGQGLQFLFEYFSETQRNKGNFPGRFSGRQFSNSRSEMNVSTLELGDSALYLCASSLEGVRAFFGQGTRLTVV.

The V call is TRBV27, the J call TRBJ2-2, with TRBD2 as a possible D gene (5 bases). The CDR3 runs 15 residues. Germline loops: CDR1 MNHEY, CDR2 SMNVEV (reference sequence). V shed 5 bases and J shed 2 bases, with 12 bases lying between them. CDR3 in amino acids: CASSRGMANTGELFF. The CDR3 bases are TGTGCCAGCAGTAGAGGGATGGCCAACACCGGGGAGCTGTTTTTT.

This clonotype appeared a few times. This chain uses TRBV7-6 with TRBJ2-3; TRBD1 aligns across 9 bases. The CDR3 consists of 19 residues. V lost 1 base and J lost 5; bases outside the gene matches: 16. Germline values: CDR1 SGHVS, CDR2 FNYEAQ. The CDR3 bases are TGTGCCAGCAGCTTAGTGGACAGGGGAAGGGGGGGCCCAAGAGATACGCAGTATTTT. Translation: CASSLVDRGRGGPRDTQYF.

This clonotype occurred many times. The chain couples TRBV6-5 to TRBJ1-1; the D gene is possibly TRBD1 (6 bases). V lost 5 bases, J lost 4 bases, and 8 bases lay in between. The CDR3 sequence is 12 residues long. Germline assignment: CDR1 MNHEY and CDR2 SVGAGI. CDR3: CASSRGGTEAFF. The CDR3 DNA sequence: TGTGCCAGCAGTCGAGGGGGCACTGAAGCTTTCTTT.

At least ten counts were recorded for this clonotype. The gene calls are TRBV6-2 or TRBV6-3 and TRBJ2-1, with TRBD2 matching 7 bases. V lost 6 bases to trimming and J lost 1 base; unmatched junction nucleotides: 9. The CDR3 spans 16 residues. Germline V gene data show CDR1 as MNHEY and CDR2 as SVGEGT. The CDR3 sequence is CASRDASGGSYNEQFF. CDR3 DNA: TGTGCCAGCAGGGATGCTAGCGGCGGATCCTACAATGAGCAGTTCTTC.

At least ten counts were recorded for this clonotype. The gene calls are TRBV12-3 or TRBV12-4 and TRBJ1-4; D not resolved. This CDR3 comprises 12 residues. V was trimmed by 2 bases and J by 7 bases, leaving 5 bases between them. The CDR3 coding sequence is TGTGCCAGCAGTTTAACTGGTGAAAAACTGTTTTTT. Translation gives CASSLTGEKLFF.

This clonotype was seen a few times. The chain employs TRBV18 and TRBJ2-3; D unresolved. V was shortened by 3 bases and J by 6 bases, with 10 bases between the two germline ends. The CDR3 consists of 13 residues. The germline CDR1 and CDR2 sequences are KGHSH and LQKENI. This CDR3 reads CASSPVLGDTQYF. CDR3 nucleotides: TGTGCCAGCTCACCGGTTCTCGGGGATACGCAGTATTTT.